This is a list of T cell receptor beta chains from one sample in a study of beta chain features in type 1 diabetes. Clones were sequenced by immunoSEQ multiplex PCR, and TCRdb holds only the in-frame ones, with some missing. Of more than 100,000 clones in the sample, 28% were seen once. Sequenced sample: central memory CD4+ T cells from blood. The receptors come from a young woman with type 1 diabetes. CDR3s include the opening cysteine and the closing phenylalanine or tryptophan. The D gene is left open where the match is weak. Clone size is given for some rows only: seen once, a few or many times, or a class if the clone is expanded.

clone size,J gene,D gene,V gene,CDR3 DNA,CDR3 protein
few,TRBJ1-5,NA,TRBV6-5,TGTGCCAGCAGTTACTCGCGGGGGAAGGAGCCCCAGCATTTT,CASSYSRGKEPQHF
NA,TRBJ2-5,NA,TRBV28,TGTGCCAGCAGTTTAACAGGGCAGTGGGAGACCCAGTACTTC,CASSLTGQWETQYF
few,TRBJ1-2,TRBD1,TRBV2,TGTGCCAGCAGGCTGGACAGGGGAGAAAACTATGGCTACACCTTC,CASRLDRGENYGYTF
NA,TRBJ2-5,TRBD1,TRBV10-2,TGCGCCAGCAGTGGCAACAGGGGGCAAGAGACCCAGTACTTC,CASSGNRGQETQYF
NA,TRBJ1-1,NA,TRBV20-1,TGCAGTGCTGACGGGGGGACTGAAGCTTTCTTT,CSADGGTEAFF
NA,TRBJ1-2,TRBD1,TRBV18,TGTGCCAGCTCACCAGCGGGACAGTGGTTCGAAGGGGGTTATGGCTACACCTTC,CASSPAGQWFEGGYGYTF
NA,TRBJ1-2,TRBD1,TRBV29-1,TGCAGCGTTAGGAGACAGGGGCTGGACTATGGCTACACCTTC,CSVRRQGLDYGYTF
few,TRBJ1-1,TRBD1,TRBV7-2,TGTGCCAGCAGCTTTACACCGGGACAGGCCTCGAACACTGAAGCTTTCTTT,CASSFTPGQASNTEAFF
NA,TRBJ2-5,TRBD2,TRBV5-1,TGCGCCAGCAGCCGGACTAGCAGAAAAGAGACCCAGTACTTC,CASSRTSRKETQYF
NA,TRBJ1-1,NA,TRBV29-1,TGCAGGGGAGGGGAGGGGAACACTGAAGCTTTCTTT,CRGGEGNTEAFF
NA,TRBJ2-7,NA,TRBV6-6,TGTGCCAGCAGCTCCACTCAACAGGGAAGGTACTTC,CASSSTQQGRYF
NA,TRBJ1-1,NA,TRBV7-9,TGTGCCAGCAGCTTAGTATCAGGGGCTGAAGCTTTCTTT,CASSLVSGAEAFF
NA,TRBJ2-7,TRBD1,TRBV7-9,TGTGCCAGCAGCCGCCTTCGACAGGGGCCTAACTCCTACGAGCAGTACTTC,CASSRLRQGPNSYEQYF
few,TRBJ1-1,NA,TRBV10-2,TGCGCCAGCAGTGAGGGGACTGGGAACTCTGAAGCTTTCTTT,CASSEGTGNSEAFF
few,TRBJ1-1,NA,TRBV6-5,TGTGCCAGCAGTACTACAGGGATTTCGGTCACTGAAGCTTTCTTT,CASSTTGISVTEAFF
few,TRBJ2-7,TRBD1,TRBV19,TGTGCCAGTAGCGCCCCGGGACAGATAATGGGCGAGCAGTACTTC,CASSAPGQIMGEQYF
few,TRBJ1-1,NA,TRBV5-6,TGTGCCAGCAGCGGGGACACTACCAACACTGAAGCTTTCTTT,CASSGDTTNTEAFF
few,TRBJ1-4,NA,TRBV5-1,TGCGCCAGCAGCTTGGCGACGGAGGGAAAACTGTTTTTT,CASSLATEGKLFF
few,TRBJ2-1,TRBD2,TRBV6-6,TGTGCCAGCACTCTAGCGGAGCCGGGGAATGAGCAGTTCTTC,CASTLAEPGNEQFF
few,TRBJ2-6,NA,TRBV21-1,TGTGCCAGCAGCCCGAACGGGGGAGAACGGGCTGGGGCCAACGTCCTGACTTTC,CASSPNGGERAGANVLTF
NA,TRBJ2-1,TRBD1,TRBV4-1,TGCGCCAGCAGCGGGACAGGTCGCAATGAGCAGTTCTTC,CASSGTGRNEQFF
NA,TRBJ2-1,NA,TRBV27,TGTGCCAGCAGCTCCGATGGGCCCAGCTCCTACAATGAGCAGTTCTTC,CASSSDGPSSYNEQFF
NA,TRBJ2-7,TRBD1,TRBV4-1,TGCGCCAGCAGCCAAGAAAGAGACAGGGATTCCTACGAGCAGTACTTC,CASSQERDRDSYEQYF
NA,TRBJ1-3,NA,TRBV4-3,TGCGCCAGCAGCCCTACTGATCGTTCTTACTCTGGAAACACCATATATTTT,CASSPTDRSYSGNTIYF
few,TRBJ2-1,NA,TRBV18,TGTGCCAGCTCACCGTCGAGGGTGGGGTACAATGAGCAGTTCTTC,CASSPSRVGYNEQFF
few,TRBJ2-1,TRBD2,TRBV10-3,TGTGCCATCTCCGGGACTAGCGGGCACTCCTACAATGAGCAGTTCTTC,CAISGTSGHSYNEQFF
NA,TRBJ2-3,NA,TRBV5-1,TGCGCCAGCAAACCGACTTTAGTCCAAGATACGCAGTATTTT,CASKPTLVQDTQYF